What follows are 19 T cell receptor beta chains derived from one specimen sequenced in a study of T-cell memory formation after mild COVID-19. TCRdb re-called the 5' RACE reads with MiXCR, one entry per CDR3 protein. The repertoire consists of 450,000 to 650,000 distinct CDR3 sequences, with around 20% occurring once and the leading ten covering about an eighth. Sample: PBMCs or a T cell subset sorted from them (not recorded which). All receptors come from an adult woman who had mild COVID-19 (a few samples of this study predate the infection). Cell type and time point are not known.

V gene TRBV24-1 combines with J gene TRBJ2-5; the match to TRBD2 covers 13 bases. V shed 7 bases, J shed 5 bases, and the junction held 3 bases outside the gene matches. From germline, CDR1 is KGHDR and CDR2 SFDVKD. This CDR3 region has 14 residues. The CDR3 nucleotides read TGTGCCACCAGCGGACTAGCGGGAGTGGAGACCCAGTACTTC. Translation: CATSGLAGVETQYF.

This clonotype was picked up many times. V and J are TRBV7-6 and TRBJ2-3, with D unclear. The CDR3 loop spans 12 amino acids. Deletions cut 6 bases from V and 5 bases from J, with 9 bases between. The germline V gene encodes CDR1 SGHVS and CDR2 FNYEAQ. The CDR3 DNA follows: TGTGCCAGCAGTTTAAGAAGAGATACGCAGTATTTT. Its protein is CASSLRRDTQYF.

The rearrangement joins TRBV9 to TRBJ2-2; 7 bases agree with TRBD1. V lost 0 bases to trimming and J lost 2 bases; unmatched junction nucleotides: 1. Germline V gene data show CDR1 as SGDLS and CDR2 as YYNGEE. This CDR3 is built from 15 residues. CDR3 coding DNA: TGTGCCAGCAGCGTAGGACAGGGAAACACCGGGGAGCTGTTTTTT. Translated: CASSVGQGNTGELFF. The complete variable domain, with remaining parts taken from reference TRBV9 and TRBJ2-2, reads DSGVTQTPKHLITATGQRVTLRCSPRSGDLSVYWYQQSLDQGLQFLIQYYNGEERAKGNILERFSAQQFPDLHSELNLSSLELGDSALYFCASSVGQGNTGELFFGEGSRLTVL.

This clonotype was detected a few times. The J gene is TRBJ2-2, the V gene TRBV5-6; D is ambiguous. Trimming removed 2 bases at V and 2 bases at J, with 19 bases between. CDR3 length: 18 amino acids. Looked up from germline, CDR1 is SGHDT and CDR2 is YYEEEE. CDR3 sequence: CASSFLGYRATNTGELFF. The CDR3 DNA is TGTGCCAGCAGCTTTCTGGGCTACCGGGCGACCAACACCGGGGAGCTGTTTTTT.

In its sample, this clonotype was seen a few times. This chain uses TRBV24-1 with TRBJ2-1, with 9 bases that match TRBD2. The germline gives CDR1 KGHDR, CDR2 SFDVKD. This CDR3 is built from 16 residues. V lost 4 bases to trimming and J lost 8 bases; unmatched junction nucleotides: 11. The CDR3 DNA reads as TGTGCCACCAGTGACGCGACTAGCGGCCTTCTTTATGAGCAGTTCTTC. It translates to CATSDATSGLLYEQFF.

This clonotype was seen ten or more times. V and J are TRBV5-1 and TRBJ2-5, with D uncertain. V was shortened by 0 bases and J by 4 bases, with 10 bases between the two germline ends. CDR1 SGHRS and CDR2 YFSETQ come from the germline V gene. This CDR3 spans 14 amino acids. CDR3 in amino acids: CASSLGRAGETQYF. The CDR3 DNA follows: TGCGCCAGCAGCTTGGGTCGGGCTGGAGAGACCCAGTACTTC.

The V call is TRBV11-2, the J call TRBJ1-2, with D unresolved. The CDR3 runs 13 residues. The germline gives CDR1 SGHAT, CDR2 FQNNGV. Trimming cost V 5 bases and J 0 bases, with 7 bases left between them. CDR3 in amino acids: CASSASANYGYTF. The CDR3 DNA reads TGTGCCAGCAGCGCCTCCGCTAACTATGGCTACACCTTC.

This clonotype was detected many times. The rearrangement joins TRBV20-1 to TRBJ2-1; TRBD2 matches at 12 bases. The CDR3 is 18 amino acids. CDR1 and CDR2 (germline): DFQATT, SNEGSKA (reference sequence). J was trimmed by 4 bases and V by 0 bases; bases with no gene match: 10. The CDR3 DNA sequence: TGCAGTGCTAGAGATAGCTCTAGCGGGAGGGCCGGATACAATGAGCAGTTCTTC. Encoded protein: CSARDSSSGRAGYNEQFF.

This clonotype was seen only a few times. The chain links TRBV9 to TRBJ2-7; 8 nucleotides agree with TRBD2. CDR3 length equals 18 residues. Per germline, CDR1 SGDLS and CDR2 YYNGEE. J lost 2 bases, V lost 3 bases, and 16 bases had no gene match. The CDR3 DNA sequence: TGTGCCAGCAGCGCCGGACTAGCAGGAATTGATGCTGCCTACGAGCAGTACTTC. It yields the protein CASSAGLAGIDAAYEQYF.

The chain carries TRBV2 and TRBJ2-2, with 7 bases fitting TRBD2. CDR3 length: 15 residues. V trimming: 3 bases; J trimming: 2 bases; junction bases outside the gene matches: 3. CDR1 is SNHLY, CDR2 FYNNEI, per germline. CDR3 coding DNA: TGTGCCAGCAGTGAGTCTAGCGGAAACACCGGGGAGCTGTTTTTT. Translating it yields CASSESSGNTGELFF.

V usage is TRBV5-1 and J usage is TRBJ2-1; 8 positions agree with TRBD1. Per germline, CDR1 SGHRS and CDR2 YFSETQ. The CDR3 runs to 17 residues. Trimming removed 8 bases from V and 10 bases from J; junction bases left unmatched: 23. This CDR3 reads CARIIPHRDRRLGEQFF. In nucleotides, the CDR3 is TGCGCCAGGATCATCCCCCACCGGGACAGGCGGCTGGGAGAGCAGTTCTTC.

The chain couples TRBV7-9 to TRBJ2-2; 7 bases align to TRBD1. Germline V gene lookup returns CDR1 SEHNR and CDR2 FQNEAQ (reference sequence). The CDR3 extends over 15 amino acids. V gave up 7 bases and J gave up 3 bases; unmatched junction bases: 8. CDR3: CASTQGDGDTGELFF. The CDR3 DNA sequence: TGTGCCAGCACGCAGGGGGATGGGGACACCGGGGAGCTGTTTTTT. The full variable domain, its missing parts supplied by reference TRBV7-9 and TRBJ2-2, is DTGVSQNPRHKITKRGQNVTFRCDPISEHNRLYWYRQTLGQGPEFLTYFQNEAQLEKSRLLSDRFSAERPKGSFSTLEIQRTEQGDSAMYLCASTQGDGDTGELFFGEGSRLTVL.

This clonotype was seen more than once but under ten times. V usage is TRBV7-3 and J usage is TRBJ1-1, with TRBD1 matching 7 bases. Germline CDR1 and CDR2: SGHTA and FQGTGA. With V trimmed by 5 bases and J by 0 bases, 15 bases remained unmatched. CDR3 length: 18 amino acids. CDR3 in DNA: TGTGCCAGCAGCCGAATGGGAGAGGGGGCCTGGGTGAACACTGAAGCTTTCTTT. As protein: CASSRMGEGAWVNTEAFF.

In its sample, this clonotype was seen many times. The chain combines TRBV18 with TRBJ2-5; D call uncertain. The CDR3 runs 14 residues. Germline CDR1 is KGHSH and CDR2 is LQKENI. V lost 3 bases, J lost 1 base, and 9 bases lay in between. CDR3 in amino acids: CASSPDKVQETQYF. CDR3 bases: TGTGCCAGCTCACCCGACAAGGTCCAAGAGACCCAGTACTTC.

This clonotype was detected only a few times. The rearrangement links TRBV20-1 to TRBJ2-7, with a weak D call TRBD2 (5 bases). The V end lost 3 bases, the J end lost 4 bases, and 19 bases lay between the germline ends. From germline, CDR1 is DFQATT and CDR2 SNEGSKA (reference sequence). CDR3 length: 15 amino acids. The CDR3 coding sequence is TGCAGTGCTAGGGGTACCGCGGGTGGTTTTTACGAGCAGTACTTC. It codes for CSARGTAGGFYEQYF.

In DNA form, the CDR3 reads TGCGCCAGCAGCTTGGCCCCGACGGATTATAGCAATCAGCCCCAGCATTTT. It is translated as CASSLAPTDYSNQPQHF. The V gene is TRBV5-1, the J gene TRBJ1-5; unclear D gene. The V gene's germline CDR1 is SGHRS and CDR2 YFSETQ. V gave up 0 bases and J gave up 0 bases, with 13 bases separating them. CDR3 size: 17 residues.

This clonotype appeared a few times. The chain recombines TRBV5-1 with TRBJ2-3; D might be TRBD1 (6 bases). The germline V gene has CDR1 SGHRS and CDR2 YFSETQ. The CDR3 runs to 16 residues. V dropped 1 base and J dropped 2 bases, with 14 bases sitting between them. The CDR3 reads CASSLLVRGTTDTQYF. CDR3 bases: TGCGCCAGCAGCTTGCTAGTCAGGGGTACCACAGATACGCAGTATTTT.

This clonotype occurred a few times. This chain joins TRBV7-3 and TRBJ2-2, with TRBD2 identical over 10 bases. V lost 5 bases, J lost 8 bases, and 2 bases stayed unmatched. The CDR3 sequence is 13 residues long. Germline CDR1 SGHTA, CDR2 FQGTGA. CDR3 region: CASSPTSGGELFF. The CDR3 DNA reads TGTGCCAGCAGCCCGACTAGCGGGGGGGAGCTGTTTTTT.

The chain joins TRBV11-2 to TRBJ2-7; 7 bases match TRBD2. Germline trimming cut 4 bases from V and 9 bases from J; bases unmatched to any gene: 9. This CDR3 is 13 amino acids long. CDR1 and CDR2 (germline): SGHAT, FQNNGV. CDR3 in amino acids: CASSYAGDLGQYF. For the CDR3, the DNA is TGTGCCAGCAGCTACGCGGGGGACTTGGGGCAGTACTTC.